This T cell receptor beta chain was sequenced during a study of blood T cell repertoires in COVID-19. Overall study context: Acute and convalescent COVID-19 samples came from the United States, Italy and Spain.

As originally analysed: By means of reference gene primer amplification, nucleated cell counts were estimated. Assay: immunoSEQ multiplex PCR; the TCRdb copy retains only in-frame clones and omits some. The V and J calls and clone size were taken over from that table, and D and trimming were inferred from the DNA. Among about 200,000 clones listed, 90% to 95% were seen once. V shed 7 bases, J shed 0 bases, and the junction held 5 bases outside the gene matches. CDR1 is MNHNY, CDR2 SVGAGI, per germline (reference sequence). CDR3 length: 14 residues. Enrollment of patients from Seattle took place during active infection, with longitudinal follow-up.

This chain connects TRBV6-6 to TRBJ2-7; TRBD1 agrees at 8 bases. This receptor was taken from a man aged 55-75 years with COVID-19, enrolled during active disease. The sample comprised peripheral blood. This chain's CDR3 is CASTFTGGSYEQYF. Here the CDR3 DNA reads TGTGCCAGCACCTTTACAGGGGGCTCCTACGAGCAGTACTTC.